The entry that follows covers one TCR beta chain sequence. No antigen is known for it. This sample is part of a study of T-cell memory formation after mild COVID-19. This CDR3 is 12 amino acids long. Germline values: CDR1 SQVTM, CDR2 ANQGSEA. V shed 7 bases and J 6 bases; nucleotides not matched to a gene: 6. Study results and caveats: CD4+ contracting clones lay mainly in CM and EM, CD8+ ones in EMRA.

5'RACE with constant-segment primers built TCRalpha and TCRbeta cDNA libraries with UMIs. MiXCR, run by TCRdb on the 5' RACE reads, gives a single entry per CDR3 protein. The sample carries around 200,000 distinct CDR3 sequences, 10% recorded once. The V call is TRBV29-1, the J call TRBJ2-1; 7 nucleotides line up with TRBD2. The source material was PBMCs or a T cell subset sorted from them (not recorded which). The receptor was derived from a man between 18 and 29 years old who had mild COVID-19 (a few samples of this study predate the infection). Cell type and time point are not known. This chain's CDR3 is CSGGGGFNEQFF. The CDR3 bases are TGCAGCGGCGGGGGAGGATTCAATGAGCAGTTCTTC.